This TCR beta chain was obtained from a study of blood T cell repertoires in COVID-19. Whole-study context: Sites across the United States, Italy and Spain contributed samples from acute and convalescent COVID-19. Sample material is recorded as cDNA or gDNA derived from T cells, B-cell-depleted T cells, or PBMCs.

The table came from immunoSEQ multiplex PCR; TCRdb's copy has only in-frame clones and leaves some out. The repertoire holds 95,000 to 110,000 clones, with approximately 81% as singletons. Between the trimmed V and J ends, which lost 1 base and 6 bases, there was a span of 6 bases. The CDR3 consists of 12 residues. Per germline, CDR1 LGHDT and CDR2 YNNKEL (reference sequence). The genes are TRBV3-1 (or the pseudogene TRBV3-2) and TRBJ2-5; D perhaps matches TRBD2 (5 bases). The sample comprised peripheral blood. The TCR originated in a human donor in a cohort sampled during active COVID-19. The CDR3 region has the DNA TGTGCCAGCAGCCAAGGGAGGCAGACCCAGTACTTC. Translation: CASSQGRQTQYF.